This T cell receptor beta chain is drawn from a study of identical twins. V shed 0 bases and J shed 6 bases, with 9 bases lying between them. The germline CDR1 and CDR2 sequences are SGHDN and FVKESK. The CDR3 is 14 residues long. MiXCR, run by TCRdb on the 5' RACE reads, gives a single entry per CDR3 protein. Of hundreds of thousands of distinct CDR3 sequences in the sample, nearly 9.5% were seen once. The sample was also linked to a second study, of yellow fever vaccine responses in identical twins.

Specimen: CD8+ T cells sorted from blood. This rearrangement joins TRBV14 to TRBJ2-1; D is unresolved. The receptor was isolated from a woman younger than 30 in good health. CDR3 coding DNA: TGTGCCAGCAGCCAAGATAGATTCGGCAATGAGCAGTTCTTC. Translation gives CASSQDRFGNEQFF.